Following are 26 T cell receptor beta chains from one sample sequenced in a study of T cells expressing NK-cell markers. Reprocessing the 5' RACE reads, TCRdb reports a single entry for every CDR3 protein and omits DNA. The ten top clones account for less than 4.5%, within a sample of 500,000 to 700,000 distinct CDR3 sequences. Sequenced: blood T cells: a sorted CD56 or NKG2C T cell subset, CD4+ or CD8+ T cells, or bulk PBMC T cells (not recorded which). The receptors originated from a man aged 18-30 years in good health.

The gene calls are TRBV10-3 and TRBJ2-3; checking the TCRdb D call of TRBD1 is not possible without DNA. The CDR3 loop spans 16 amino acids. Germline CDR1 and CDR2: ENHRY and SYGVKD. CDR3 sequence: CAISPRAGGSTDTQYF.

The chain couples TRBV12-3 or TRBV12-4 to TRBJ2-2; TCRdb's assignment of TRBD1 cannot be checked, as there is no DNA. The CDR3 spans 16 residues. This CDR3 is CASSSGPLMADRELFF.

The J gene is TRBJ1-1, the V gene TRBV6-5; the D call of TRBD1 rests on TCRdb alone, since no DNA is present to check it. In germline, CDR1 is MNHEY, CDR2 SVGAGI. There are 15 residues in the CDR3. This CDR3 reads CASSFGGGLNTEAFF.

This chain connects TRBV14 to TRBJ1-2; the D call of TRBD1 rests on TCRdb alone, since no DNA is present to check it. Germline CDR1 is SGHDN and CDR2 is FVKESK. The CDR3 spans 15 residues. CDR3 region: CASSQETGRIYGYTF.

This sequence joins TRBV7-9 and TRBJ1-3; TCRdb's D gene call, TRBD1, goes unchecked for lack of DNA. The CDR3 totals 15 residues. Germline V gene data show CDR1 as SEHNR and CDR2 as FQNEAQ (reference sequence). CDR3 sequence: CASSTGRSSGNTIYF.

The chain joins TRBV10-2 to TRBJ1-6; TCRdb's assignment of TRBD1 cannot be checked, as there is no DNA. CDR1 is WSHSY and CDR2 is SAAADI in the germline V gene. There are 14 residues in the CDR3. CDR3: CASRGQGWNSPLHF.

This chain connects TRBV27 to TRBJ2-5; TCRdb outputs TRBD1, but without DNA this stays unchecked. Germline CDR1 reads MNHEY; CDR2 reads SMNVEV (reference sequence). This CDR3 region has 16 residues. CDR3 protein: CASSLGTAREAETQYF.

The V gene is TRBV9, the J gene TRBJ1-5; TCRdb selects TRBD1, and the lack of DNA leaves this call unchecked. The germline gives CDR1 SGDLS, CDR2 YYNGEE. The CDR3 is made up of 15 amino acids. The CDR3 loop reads CASSVGPGFEQPQHF.

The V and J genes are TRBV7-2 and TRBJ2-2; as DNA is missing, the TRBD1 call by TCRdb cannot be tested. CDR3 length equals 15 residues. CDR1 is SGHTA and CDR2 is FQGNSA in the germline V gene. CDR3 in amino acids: CASTPAVGVLGELFF.

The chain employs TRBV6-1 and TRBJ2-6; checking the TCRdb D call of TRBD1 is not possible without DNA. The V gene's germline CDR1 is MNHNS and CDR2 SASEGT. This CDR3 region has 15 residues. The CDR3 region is CASSGAGSGANVLTF.

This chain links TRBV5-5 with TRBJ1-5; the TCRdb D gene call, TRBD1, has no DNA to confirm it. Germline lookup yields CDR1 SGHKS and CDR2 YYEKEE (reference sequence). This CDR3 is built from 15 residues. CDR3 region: CASSSSGYSNQPQHF.

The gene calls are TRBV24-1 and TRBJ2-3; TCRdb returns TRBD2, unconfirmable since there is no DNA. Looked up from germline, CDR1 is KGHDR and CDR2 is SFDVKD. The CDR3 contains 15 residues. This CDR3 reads CATSPGAGATYTQYF.

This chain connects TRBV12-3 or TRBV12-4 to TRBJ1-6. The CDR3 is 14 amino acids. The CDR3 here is CASSFGSGNSPLHF.

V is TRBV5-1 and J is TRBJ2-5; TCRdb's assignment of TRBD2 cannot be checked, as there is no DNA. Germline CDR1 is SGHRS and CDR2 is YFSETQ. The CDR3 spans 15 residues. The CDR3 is CASSTSGGGGETQYF.

CDR3 sequence reads: CASSLVLRKNTGELFF. The chain combines TRBV12-3 or TRBV12-4 with TRBJ2-2. This CDR3 has 16 residues.

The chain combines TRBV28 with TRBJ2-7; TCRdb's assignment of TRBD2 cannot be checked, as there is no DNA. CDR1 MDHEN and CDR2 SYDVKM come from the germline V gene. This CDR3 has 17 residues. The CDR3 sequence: CASSPLVGGPNPYEQYF.

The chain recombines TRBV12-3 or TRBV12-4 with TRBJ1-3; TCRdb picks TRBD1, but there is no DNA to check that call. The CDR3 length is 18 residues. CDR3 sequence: CASSLAKGGGSPGNTIYF.

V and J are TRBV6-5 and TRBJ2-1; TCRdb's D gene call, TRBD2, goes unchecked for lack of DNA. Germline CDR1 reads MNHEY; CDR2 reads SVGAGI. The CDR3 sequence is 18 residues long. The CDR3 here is CASSSALGLAGSYNEQFF.

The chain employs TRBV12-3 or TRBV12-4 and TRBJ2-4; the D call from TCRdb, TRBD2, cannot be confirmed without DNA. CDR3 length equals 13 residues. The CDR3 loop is CASSSTSGRTKYF.

The CDR3 sequence: CASSGISGQETQYF. The chain recombines TRBV5-1 with TRBJ2-5; as DNA is missing, the TRBD2 call by TCRdb cannot be tested. The CDR3 runs to 14 residues. Germline CDR1 SGHRS, CDR2 YFSETQ.

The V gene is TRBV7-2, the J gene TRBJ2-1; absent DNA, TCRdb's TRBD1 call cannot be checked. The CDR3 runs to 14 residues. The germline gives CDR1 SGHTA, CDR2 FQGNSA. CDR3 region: CASSPPGMYNEQFF.

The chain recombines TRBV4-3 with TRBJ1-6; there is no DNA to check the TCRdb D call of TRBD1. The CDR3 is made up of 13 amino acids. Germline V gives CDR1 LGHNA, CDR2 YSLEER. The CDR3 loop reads CASSQTLGSPLHF.

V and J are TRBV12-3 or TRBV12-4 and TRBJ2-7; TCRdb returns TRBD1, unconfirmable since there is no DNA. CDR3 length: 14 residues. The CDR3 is CASRARNRSYEQYF.

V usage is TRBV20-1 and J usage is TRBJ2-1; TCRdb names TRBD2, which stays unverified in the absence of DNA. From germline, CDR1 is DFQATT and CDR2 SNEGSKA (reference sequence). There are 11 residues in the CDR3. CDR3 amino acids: CSRASVSEQFF.

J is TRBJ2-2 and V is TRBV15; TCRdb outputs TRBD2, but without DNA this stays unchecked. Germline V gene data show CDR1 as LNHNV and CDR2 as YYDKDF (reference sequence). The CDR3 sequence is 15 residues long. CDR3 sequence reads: CATHPGLVTTGELFF.

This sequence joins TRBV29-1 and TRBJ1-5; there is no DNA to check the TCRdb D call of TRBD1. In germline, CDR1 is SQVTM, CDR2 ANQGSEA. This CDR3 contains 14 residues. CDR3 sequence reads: CSIAGTGVDQPQHF.